These 20 T cell receptor beta chains were all obtained from the same sample, sequenced in a study of tumor-infiltrating lymphocytes in primary liver carcinoma. Synthesis of TCR beta cDNA was carried out from 500 ng total RNA with a constant-region primer. Library construction for TCR beta comprised three nested multiplex PCR rounds performed with slightly modified ARM-PCR. Two initial PCR rounds of about 9 cycles each paired TRBV1-TRBV30 forward primers with a C-beta reverse primer. Via MiXCR, TCRdb re-called the multiplex PCR reads, giving one row per CDR3 protein. Among 180,000 or so distinct CDR3 sequences listed, about 60% were seen once. Blood RNA came from unsorted whole blood; germline DNA was also extracted. The sequencing sample was made of peripheral blood. The receptors originated from a man aged 35 to 55 with primary liver carcinoma and hepatitis B virus infection.

Comment on this clonotype: A much more abundant neighbour one base away suggests this may be a read error. The rearrangement uses TRBV11-1 and TRBJ2-3, with TRBD2 matching over 9 bases. This CDR3 is 17 amino acids long. V shed 4 bases and J 2 bases; nucleotides not matched to a gene: 10. Germline-derived CDR1 and CDR2 are SGHAT and FQDESV (reference sequence). This CDR3 reads CASSSRTSVSFTDTQYF. In DNA form, the CDR3 reads TGTGCCAGCAGCTCCCGGACTAGCGTATCATTCACAGATACGCAGTATTTT. The entire variable domain, with the rest obtained from reference TRBV11-1 and TRBJ2-3, is as follows: EAEVAQSPRYKITEKSQAVAFWCDPISGHATLYWYRQILGQGPELLVQFQDESVVDDSQLPKDRFSAERLKGVDSTLKIQPAELGDSAMYLCASSSRTSVSFTDTQYFGPGTRLTVL.

Concerning this clonotype: The CDR3 end shows no conserved phenylalanine or tryptophan, and so a read error is likely. CDR3 amino acids: CAWSPQLGSGLSVSPDTQYL. CDR3 bases: TGTGCCTGGAGTCCCCAACTGGGTAGCGGGTTGTCCGTTTCCCCAGATACGCAGTATTTA. V gene TRBV30 combines with J gene TRBJ2-3, with 7 bases aligning to TRBD2. CDR3 length equals 20 residues. Germline trimming cut 2 bases from V and 4 bases from J; bases unmatched to any gene: 24. Germline V gene data show CDR1 as GTSNPN and CDR2 as SVGIG (reference sequence).

Concerning this clonotype: At one end the junction does not follow the germline gene, possibly because of a read error. The chain has TRBV4-1 and TRBJ2-5; D not certain. Germline assignment: CDR1 MGHRA and CDR2 YSYEKL. The CDR3 runs 11 residues. The CDR3, as DNA: TGCGCCAGCAGCCAAGCAGAGATCCAGTATTTC. This encodes CASSQAEIQYF.

Comments on this clonotype: This is likely a read error, given that the CDR3 carries no conserved phenylalanine or tryptophan at its end. V gene TRBV11-2 combines with J gene TRBJ2-2; D uncertain. V dropped 4 bases and J dropped 8 bases, with 11 bases sitting between them. The CDR3 length is 13 residues. Germline CDR1 is SGHAT and CDR2 is FQNNGV. The CDR3 sequence is CASSWALLGELFS. CDR3 nucleotide sequence: TGTGCCAGCAGCTGGGCCCTTCTTGGGGAGCTGTTTTCT.

This clonotype appeared many times. V gene TRBV11-2 combines with J gene TRBJ2-7, with a weak D call TRBD2 (5 bases). Trimming pared 1 base from V and 6 bases from J, leaving 13 bases between. CDR1 is SGHAT, CDR2 FQNNGV, per germline. The CDR3 contains 14 residues. This CDR3 is CASSLVGGGREQYF. The CDR3 nucleotides read TGTGCCAGCAGCTTAGTAGGCGGCGGGCGCGAGCAGTACTTC.

As regards this clonotype: Germline and junction disagree at one end, which may indicate a read error. The chain is built from TRBV28 and TRBJ1-2; maybe TRBD1 (6 bases). The CDR3 totals 13 residues. Germline CDR1 MDHEN, CDR2 SYDVKM. CDR3 sequence reads: CASTLGGIYGCTF. The CDR3 bases are TGTGCCAGCACCTTAGGGGGGATCTATGGCTGCACCTTC.

This clonotype was found a few times. V gene TRBV10-3 combines with J gene TRBJ2-5; D call uncertain. Germline assignment: CDR1 ENHRY and CDR2 SYGVKD. The CDR3 consists of 13 residues. The germline V and J ends were trimmed by 2 bases and 2 bases, with 6 bases remaining between them. CDR3 amino acids: CAISEAYQETQYF. The CDR3, as DNA: TGTGCCATCAGTGAGGCTTATCAAGAGACCCAGTACTTC.

The sample holds many counts of this clonotype. This sequence joins TRBV5-1 and TRBJ2-2; no clear D gene. The germline gives CDR1 SGHRS, CDR2 YFSETQ. The V end lost 0 bases, the J end lost 3 bases, and 12 bases lay between the germline ends. The CDR3 sequence is 16 residues long. CDR3 sequence (DNA): TGCGCCAGCAGCTTGGCCGGGCGAACGGACACCGGGGAGCTGTTTTTT. It translates to CASSLAGRTDTGELFF.

Many counts were recorded for this clonotype. This rearrangement joins TRBV11-1 to TRBJ2-7; no definite D call. V gave up 5 bases and J gave up 6 bases, with 11 bases separating them. The CDR3 spans 12 residues. CDR1 and CDR2 (germline): SGHAT, FQDESV (reference sequence). In DNA, the CDR3 is TGTGCCAGCAGCCCGACGGCGGCCGAGCAGTACTTC. It codes for CASSPTAAEQYF.

This clonotype appeared once. This chain uses TRBV4-2 with TRBJ1-2; perhaps TRBD1 as D (5 bases). The V end was cut by 4 bases, the J end by 7 bases, with 10 bases between. The CDR3 totals 12 residues. Germline-derived CDR1 and CDR2 are LGHNA and YNFKEQ. CDR3: CASSLGTGGYTF. Here the CDR3 DNA reads TGTGCCAGCAGCCTAGGGACGGGTGGCTACACCTTC.

On this clonotype: One base away lies a much larger clone, so this may be a sequencing read error. The gene calls are TRBV12-5 and TRBJ1-2; D not certain. V gave up 4 bases and J gave up 8 bases, with 14 bases separating them. CDR3 size: 13 residues. Germline V gives CDR1 LGHNT, CDR2 FRNRAP. CDR3 amino acids: CASGSGRLGGYTF. CDR3 nucleotide sequence: TGTGCTAGTGGTTCGGGAAGGCTCGGCGGCTACACCTTC.

This clonotype was observed a handful of times. An end of the junction differs from the germline gene, which may be a read error. The V gene is TRBV11-2, the J gene TRBJ2-3; D unclear. Germline V gene lookup returns CDR1 SGHAT and CDR2 FQNNGV. This CDR3 region has 13 residues. The CDR3 protein is CASSPSEQDTQYF. CDR3 coding DNA: TGTGCCAGCAGCCCCTCCGAGCAGGATACTCAGTATTTT.

This clonotype was recorded a few times. The chain has TRBV6-2 or TRBV6-3 and TRBJ2-3; 11 bases fit TRBD2. The V and J ends lost 0 bases and 1 base, in that order; junction bases with no gene match: 3. Germline V gives CDR1 MNHEY, CDR2 SVGEGT. The CDR3 runs to 17 residues. CDR3 sequence (DNA): TGTGCCAGCAGTTACTCCAAACTAGCGGGAGGCACAGATACGCAGTATTTT. Translation: CASSYSKLAGGTDTQYF.

This clonotype was counted between two and nine times. The CDR3 here is CASTSDRKTYEQYF. CDR3 bases: TGTGCCAGCACTTCGGACAGAAAAACCTACGAGCAGTACTTC. The chain recombines TRBV28 with TRBJ2-7, with D possibly being TRBD1 (6 bases). V shed 7 bases and J shed 2 bases, with 15 bases lying between them. The germline gives CDR1 MDHEN, CDR2 SYDVKM. This CDR3 has 14 amino acids. Looking up the rest from reference TRBV28 and TRBJ2-7 gives the full variable domain: DVKVTQSSRYLVKRTGEKVFLECVQDMDHENMFWYRQDPGLGLRLIYFSYDVKMKEKGDIPEGYSVSREKKERFSLILESASTNQTSMYLCASTSDRKTYEQYFGPGTRLTVT.

The sample holds many counts of this clonotype. CDR3 sequence (DNA): TGTGCCAGCAGGAGCCTACCCAGGACACTCGGTAGCAATCAGCCCCAGCATTTT. It specifies CASRSLPRTLGSNQPQHF. J is TRBJ1-5 and V is TRBV6-1; tentative D call: TRBD1 (5 bases). Germline CDR1 and CDR2: MNHNS and SASEGT. This CDR3 contains 18 residues. Between the trimmed V and J ends, which lost 6 bases and 0 bases, there was a span of 21 bases.

As concerns this clonotype: The conserved closing phenylalanine or tryptophan is absent in this CDR3, likely reflecting a read error. V gene TRBV5-4 combines with J gene TRBJ2-7, with a tentative D call TRBD2 (5 bases). Germline V lookup: CDR1 SGHNT, CDR2 YYREEE (reference sequence). The CDR3 is made up of 13 amino acids. The CDR3 coding sequence is TGTGCCAACAGCCTTCGGACTTTACCCGAGCAGTACTTG. Translated: CANSLRTLPEQYL.

With respect to this clonotype: At one end, the junction sequence differs from germline, possibly due to a read error. The V gene is TRBV28, the J gene TRBJ2-7, with D perhaps matching TRBD2 (5 bases). Germline V CDR1 and CDR2: MDHEN, SYDVKM. The CDR3 consists of 14 residues. The CDR3 protein is CANSSLSGTYEQYF. The CDR3 DNA follows: TGTGCCAACAGTTCCCTCAGCGGTACCTACGAGCAATACTTC.

As regards this clonotype: Likely a read error: the CDR3 ends without its conserved phenylalanine or tryptophan. The chain recombines TRBV6-4 with TRBJ2-1; TRBD2 agrees at 7 bases. Germline V gives CDR1 MRHNA, CDR2 SNTAGT. This CDR3 contains 16 residues. V gave up 5 bases and J gave up 10 bases; unmatched junction bases: 17. This CDR3 is CASSSTGASGSEEQFY. CDR3 DNA sequence: TGTGCCAGCAGTTCCACCGGAGCTAGCGGCTCTGAGGAGCAGTTCTAC.

The gene calls are TRBV6-5 and TRBJ2-3; 7 positions agree with TRBD1. The length of the CDR3 is 13 residues. J gave up 4 bases and V 8 bases, and 6 bases lay outside the gene matches. The germline V gene has CDR1 MNHEY and CDR2 SVGAGI. The CDR3 DNA reads as TGTGCCAGCGGAACAGGGGAAGCAGATACGCAGTATTTT. This sequence encodes CASGTGEADTQYF.

Notes on this clonotype: A single base separates this from a much larger clone, so it may be a read error. The chain has TRBV6-1 and TRBJ1-5; possible D gene TRBD1, 5 bases. CDR3 size: 15 residues. Per the germline V gene, CDR1 is MNHNS and CDR2 is SASEGT. CDR3 DNA: TGTGCCAGCAGTGTGAGTTGGCGGGGCGGTCAGCCCCATCATTTT. Translated, it gives CASSVSWRGGQPHHF.